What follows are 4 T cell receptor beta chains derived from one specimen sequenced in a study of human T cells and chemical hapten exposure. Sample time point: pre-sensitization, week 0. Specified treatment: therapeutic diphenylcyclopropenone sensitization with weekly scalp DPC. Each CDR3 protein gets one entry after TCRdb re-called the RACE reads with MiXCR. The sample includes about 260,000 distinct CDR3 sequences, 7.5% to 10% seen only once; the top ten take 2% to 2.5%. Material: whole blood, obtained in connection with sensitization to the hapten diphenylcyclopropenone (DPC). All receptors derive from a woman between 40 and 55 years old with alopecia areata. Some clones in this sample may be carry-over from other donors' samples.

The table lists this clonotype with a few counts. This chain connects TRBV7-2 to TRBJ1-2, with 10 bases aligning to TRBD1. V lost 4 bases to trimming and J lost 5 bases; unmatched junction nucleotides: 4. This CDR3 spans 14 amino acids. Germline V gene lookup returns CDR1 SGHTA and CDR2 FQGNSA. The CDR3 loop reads CASSSWTGGYGYTF. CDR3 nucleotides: TGTGCCAGCAGCTCCTGGACAGGGGGTTATGGCTACACCTTC.

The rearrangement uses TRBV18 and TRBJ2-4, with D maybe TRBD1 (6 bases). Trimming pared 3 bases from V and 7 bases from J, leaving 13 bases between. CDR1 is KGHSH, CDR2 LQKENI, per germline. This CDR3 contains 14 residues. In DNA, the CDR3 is TGTGCCAGCTCACCCGTTCAACAGGGTAACATTCAGTACTTC. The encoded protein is CASSPVQQGNIQYF. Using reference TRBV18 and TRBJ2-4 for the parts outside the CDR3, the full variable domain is NAGVMQNPRHLVRRRGQEARLRCSPMKGHSHVYWYRQLPEEGLKFMVYLQKENIIDESGMPKERFSAEFPKEGPSILRIQQVVRGDSAAYFCASSPVQQGNIQYFGAGTRLSVL.

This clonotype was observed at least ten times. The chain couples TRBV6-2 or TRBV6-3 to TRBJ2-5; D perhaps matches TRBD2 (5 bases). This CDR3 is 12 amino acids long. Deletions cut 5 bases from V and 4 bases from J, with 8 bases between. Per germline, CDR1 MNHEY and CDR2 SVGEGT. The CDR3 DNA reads TGTGCCAGCAGTCGGACTGGAGAGACCCAGTACTTC. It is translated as CASSRTGETQYF.

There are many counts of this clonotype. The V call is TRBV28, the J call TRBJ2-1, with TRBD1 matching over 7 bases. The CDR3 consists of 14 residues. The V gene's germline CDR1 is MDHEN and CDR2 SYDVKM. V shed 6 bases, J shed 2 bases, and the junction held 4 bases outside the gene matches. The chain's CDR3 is CASRRQGTYNEQFF. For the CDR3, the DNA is TGTGCCAGCAGACGACAGGGTACCTACAATGAGCAGTTCTTC.